The sequence of this T cell receptor (beta chain) was determined in a study of blood T cell repertoires in COVID-19. As for the study in general: The study drew acute and convalescent COVID-19 samples from the United States, Italy and Spain.

Original data processing: The authors estimated nucleated cell counts from reference gene primer amplification. Generated by immunoSEQ multiplex PCR, the TCRdb table keeps only in-frame clones and is missing some. That table supplies the V and J calls and clone size; D and trimming were determined from the DNA. The sample holds around 43,000 clones, about 88% seen once. From germline, CDR1 is SGDLS and CDR2 YYNGEE. This CDR3 has 13 residues. J was trimmed by 3 bases and V by 5 bases; bases with no gene match: 3. The chain recombines TRBV9 with TRBJ1-2; 8 positions match TRBD1. The source of this sequence is a man aged 50-59 years in a cohort sampled during active COVID-19. Sample: peripheral blood. The CDR3 DNA reads as TGTGCCAGCAGTACAGGGGGAGACTATGGCTACACCTTC. It yields the protein CASSTGGDYGYTF. Based on the CDR3 plus reference TRBV9 and TRBJ1-2, the full variable domain is DSGVTQTPKHLITATGQRVTLRCSPRSGDLSVYWYQQSLDQGLQFLIQYYNGEERAKGNILERFSAQQFPDLHSELNLSSLELGDSALYFCASSTGGDYGYTFGSGTRLTVV.